A selection of T cell receptor beta chains follows, all from one sample in a study of T cells in localized non-small cell lung cancer. The repertoire was sequenced with immunoSEQ multiplex PCR; TCRdb's copy has only in-frame clones and lacks some. The table lists tens of thousands of clones, around 80% of them singletons. Source: peripheral blood, taken before any cancer treatment. Source of these receptors: a male donor older than 55 with stage III squamous cell lung carcinoma. CDR3s include the opening cysteine and the closing phenylalanine or tryptophan. The order of the fields is D gene, J gene, clone size, V gene, CDR3 DNA, CDR3 protein. A D gene is named only where the DNA matches it firmly. Where a row states a size, it is once, few, many or the class of an expanded clone; other rows omit it.

d_call: .; j_call: TRBJ2-2; clone_size: .; v_call: TRBV5-1; cdr3_nt: TGCGCCAGCAGCACGCGTGACAGGCTGGGGTCCGGGGAGCTGTTTTTT; cdr3_aa: CASSTRDRLGSGELFF
d_call: .; j_call: TRBJ2-1; clone_size: .; v_call: TRBV2; cdr3_nt: TGTGCCAGCAGCCAAACGGGGGATGAGCAGTTCTTC; cdr3_aa: CASSQTGDEQFF
d_call: .; j_call: TRBJ1-5; clone_size: .; v_call: TRBV5-1; cdr3_nt: TGCGCCAGCAGCTTGGTTCCGAATAGCAATCAGCCCCAGCATTTT; cdr3_aa: CASSLVPNSNQPQHF
d_call: TRBD2; j_call: TRBJ2-5; clone_size: .; v_call: TRBV5-1; cdr3_nt: TGCGCCAGCAGCTTGGGAACTAGCGCGCTACAAGAGACCCAGTACTTC; cdr3_aa: CASSLGTSALQETQYF
d_call: .; j_call: TRBJ2-1; clone_size: .; v_call: TRBV15; cdr3_nt: TGTGCCACCAGCAGAGATGGGAGCGAGAGCTCCTACAATGAGCAGTTCTTC; cdr3_aa: CATSRDGSESSYNEQFF
d_call: TRBD1; j_call: TRBJ1-1; clone_size: once; v_call: TRBV18; cdr3_nt: TGTGCCAGCTCACCAAAGGGGGCGGACACTGAAGCTTTCTTT; cdr3_aa: CASSPKGADTEAFF
d_call: .; j_call: TRBJ2-7; clone_size: .; v_call: TRBV6-5; cdr3_nt: TGTGCCAGCCGAAACCCAGGGCAGAGGCGGGACGAGCAGTACTTC; cdr3_aa: CASRNPGQRRDEQYF
d_call: .; j_call: TRBJ1-1; clone_size: .; v_call: TRBV11-2; cdr3_nt: TGTGCCAGCAGCTCCAACACCCACACTGAAGCTTTCTTT; cdr3_aa: CASSSNTHTEAFF
d_call: .; j_call: TRBJ1-4; clone_size: .; v_call: TRBV15; cdr3_nt: TGTGCCACCAGCAGAGACCAGAATGAAAAACTGTTTTTT; cdr3_aa: CATSRDQNEKLFF
d_call: .; j_call: TRBJ1-2; clone_size: .; v_call: TRBV2; cdr3_nt: TGTGCCAGCAGTGAAATGTCAGGTGGAGGTGGCTACACCTTC; cdr3_aa: CASSEMSGGGGYTF
d_call: .; j_call: TRBJ1-4; clone_size: .; v_call: TRBV19; cdr3_nt: TGTGCCAGTAGTATGGGGACCGCTCCGAAGGAAAAACTGTTTTTT; cdr3_aa: CASSMGTAPKEKLFF
d_call: .; j_call: TRBJ2-2; clone_size: .; v_call: TRBV11-2; cdr3_nt: TGTGCCAGCAGGATTCGTGGGGGAGCCGGGGAGCTGTTTTTT; cdr3_aa: CASRIRGGAGELFF
d_call: .; j_call: TRBJ2-2; clone_size: once; v_call: TRBV6-5; cdr3_nt: TGTGCCAGCTCACCACTGCGGCAGAACACCGGGGAGCTGTTTTTT; cdr3_aa: CASSPLRQNTGELFF
d_call: TRBD2; j_call: TRBJ2-3; clone_size: .; v_call: TRBV4-2; cdr3_nt: TGTGCCAGCAGCCAGGGGGGACTAGAGAAAACAGATACGCAGTATTTT; cdr3_aa: CASSQGGLEKTDTQYF
d_call: .; j_call: TRBJ2-1; clone_size: .; v_call: TRBV10-3; cdr3_nt: TGTGCCATCAGTGAGCCGACTTCTCTCTACAATGAGCAGTTCTTC; cdr3_aa: CAISEPTSLYNEQFF
d_call: .; j_call: TRBJ1-2; clone_size: once; v_call: TRBV18; cdr3_nt: TGTGCCAGCTCACAGGGATCTAACTATGGCTACACCTTC; cdr3_aa: CASSQGSNYGYTF
d_call: .; j_call: TRBJ2-3; clone_size: .; v_call: TRBV9; cdr3_nt: TGTGCCAGCAGTGCCCCCGGGGATACGCAGTATTTT; cdr3_aa: CASSAPGDTQYF
d_call: TRBD1; j_call: TRBJ1-2; clone_size: .; v_call: TRBV2; cdr3_nt: TGTGCCAGCAGTGTTAGACAGGGGAACTATGGCTACACCTTC; cdr3_aa: CASSVRQGNYGYTF
d_call: .; j_call: TRBJ1-1; clone_size: .; v_call: TRBV6-5; cdr3_nt: TGTGCCAGCAGTTACTCGATGGGGGGGGTTGAAGCTTTCTTT; cdr3_aa: CASSYSMGGVEAFF
d_call: TRBD2; j_call: TRBJ2-5; clone_size: .; v_call: TRBV10-1; cdr3_nt: TGCGCCAGCAGTGAGGGACTAGCGGGATGGGAGACCCAGTACTTC; cdr3_aa: CASSEGLAGWETQYF
d_call: TRBD1; j_call: TRBJ2-1; clone_size: .; v_call: TRBV6-1; cdr3_nt: TGTGCCAGCACAAGGACAGGGGGTTACAATGAGCAGTTCTTC; cdr3_aa: CASTRTGGYNEQFF
d_call: TRBD2; j_call: TRBJ2-4; clone_size: .; v_call: TRBV15; cdr3_nt: TGTGCCACCAGCAGAGATCTAAGCGGGAGGGCGCACATTCAGTACTTC; cdr3_aa: CATSRDLSGRAHIQYF
d_call: .; j_call: TRBJ1-1; clone_size: .; v_call: TRBV7-2; cdr3_nt: TGTGCCAGCAGCTTAGGACCTGGCAGGCCGGGCACTGAAGCTTTCTTT; cdr3_aa: CASSLGPGRPGTEAFF
d_call: .; j_call: TRBJ1-2; clone_size: .; v_call: TRBV7-2; cdr3_nt: TGTGCCAGCAGCTTAGTTCTGAGGGACACGGATAACTACACCTTC; cdr3_aa: CASSLVLRDTDNYTF
d_call: .; j_call: TRBJ1-1; clone_size: .; v_call: TRBV10-2; cdr3_nt: TGCGCCAGCAGTCAGGGTAACACTGAAGCTTTCTTT; cdr3_aa: CASSQGNTEAFF
d_call: .; j_call: TRBJ2-5; clone_size: medium-sized; v_call: TRBV20-1; cdr3_nt: TGCAGTCGGCAGGGTGGAGAGACCCAGTACTTC; cdr3_aa: CSRQGGETQYF
d_call: TRBD2; j_call: TRBJ2-5; clone_size: .; v_call: TRBV5-1; cdr3_nt: TGCGCCAGCAGCTTGGAACCTAGCGGGGCTTCAGGGACCCAGTACTTC; cdr3_aa: CASSLEPSGASGTQYF
d_call: TRBD2; j_call: TRBJ2-1; clone_size: .; v_call: TRBV7-6; cdr3_nt: TGTGCCAGCAGCTTAGTAAGCGGGAGCTCCTACAATGAGCAGTTCTTC; cdr3_aa: CASSLVSGSSYNEQFF
d_call: TRBD1; j_call: TRBJ1-2; clone_size: .; v_call: TRBV7-9; cdr3_nt: TGTGCCAGCAGCTTCGGACAGGGGTTGAATGGCTACACCTTC; cdr3_aa: CASSFGQGLNGYTF
d_call: .; j_call: TRBJ2-5; clone_size: .; v_call: TRBV9; cdr3_nt: TGTGCCAGCAGCGGAGGACCCCGAGAGACCCAGTACTTC; cdr3_aa: CASSGGPRETQYF
d_call: .; j_call: TRBJ1-4; clone_size: medium-sized; v_call: TRBV7-6; cdr3_nt: TGTGCCAGCAGCTTAGTAGCAGGGAGCGAAAAACTGTTTTTT; cdr3_aa: CASSLVAGSEKLFF
d_call: .; j_call: TRBJ2-7; clone_size: .; v_call: TRBV27; cdr3_nt: TGTGCCAGCAGCTCGTCAATCCACTACGAGCAGTACTTC; cdr3_aa: CASSSSIHYEQYF
d_call: .; j_call: TRBJ2-1; clone_size: .; v_call: TRBV5-1; cdr3_nt: TGCGCCAGCAGCTTGGATGGCAACAATGAGCAGTTCTTC; cdr3_aa: CASSLDGNNEQFF
d_call: TRBD2; j_call: TRBJ2-5; clone_size: .; v_call: TRBV5-1; cdr3_nt: TGCGCCAGCAGCGAGGCTAGCGGGACAGAGACCCAGTACTTC; cdr3_aa: CASSEASGTETQYF
d_call: TRBD2; j_call: TRBJ2-3; clone_size: once; v_call: TRBV19; cdr3_nt: TGTGCCAGTAGTATCGAAAGACTAGCGGGGGGGCCAGCCGTTACGCAGTATTTT; cdr3_aa: CASSIERLAGGPAVTQYF
d_call: TRBD2; j_call: TRBJ2-3; clone_size: .; v_call: TRBV2; cdr3_nt: TGTGCCAGTCTAGCGGGAGAGGGTTCGGATACGCAGTATTTT; cdr3_aa: CASLAGEGSDTQYF
d_call: .; j_call: TRBJ1-1; clone_size: .; v_call: TRBV6-6; cdr3_nt: TGTGCCAGCAGCCGCGGGGGGATGAACACTGAAGCTTTCTTT; cdr3_aa: CASSRGGMNTEAFF
d_call: .; j_call: TRBJ2-1; clone_size: .; v_call: TRBV19; cdr3_nt: TGTGCCAGTAGTATTGGATTCTCCTACAATGAGCAGTTCTTC; cdr3_aa: CASSIGFSYNEQFF
d_call: .; j_call: TRBJ1-5; clone_size: .; v_call: TRBV30; cdr3_nt: TGTGCCTGGAGCCGCCCGGGCAATGGCCAGCCCCAGCATTTT; cdr3_aa: CAWSRPGNGQPQHF
d_call: .; j_call: TRBJ2-1; clone_size: .; v_call: TRBV4-2; cdr3_nt: TGTGCCAGCAGCCAAGGCATACAGCGGACAAACAATGAGCAGTTCTTC; cdr3_aa: CASSQGIQRTNNEQFF
d_call: .; j_call: TRBJ2-7; clone_size: .; v_call: TRBV28; cdr3_nt: TGTGCCAGCAGTTTAGTGGCTGGGACCGAGCAGTACTTC; cdr3_aa: CASSLVAGTEQYF
d_call: TRBD2; j_call: TRBJ2-3; clone_size: few; v_call: TRBV19; cdr3_nt: TGTGCCAGTAGTAAGACTAGCGGGGGGGCCACAGATACGCAGTATTTT; cdr3_aa: CASSKTSGGATDTQYF
d_call: TRBD1; j_call: TRBJ1-2; clone_size: .; v_call: TRBV7-9; cdr3_nt: TGTGCCAGCAGCCAGACAGGGATACGGGATGGCTACACCTTC; cdr3_aa: CASSQTGIRDGYTF
d_call: .; j_call: TRBJ2-5; clone_size: .; v_call: TRBV19; cdr3_nt: TGTGCCAGTAGTCAGACATCAATGGAAGTGACCCAGTACTTC; cdr3_aa: CASSQTSMEVTQYF
d_call: .; j_call: TRBJ2-7; clone_size: .; v_call: TRBV6-6; cdr3_nt: TGTGCCAGCAGCGACCCGGGGTACGAGCAGTACTTC; cdr3_aa: CASSDPGYEQYF
d_call: .; j_call: TRBJ1-4; clone_size: .; v_call: TRBV5-1; cdr3_nt: TGCGCCAGCTCCTCTGGGGATTCTAATGAAAAACTGTTTTTT; cdr3_aa: CASSSGDSNEKLFF
d_call: .; j_call: TRBJ1-1; clone_size: .; v_call: TRBV7-2; cdr3_nt: TGTGCCAGCAGCTTAGGGGGACCCACTGAAGCTTTCTTT; cdr3_aa: CASSLGGPTEAFF
d_call: .; j_call: TRBJ2-7; clone_size: .; v_call: TRBV15; cdr3_nt: TGTGCCACCAGCAGAGAAATAGCGGCCTTGTACGAGCAGTACTTC; cdr3_aa: CATSREIAALYEQYF
d_call: .; j_call: TRBJ1-1; clone_size: .; v_call: TRBV18; cdr3_nt: TGTGCCAGCTCACCGAGTCTCGGAGCTAACACTGAAGCTTTCTTT; cdr3_aa: CASSPSLGANTEAFF